What follows are 25 T cell receptor beta chains derived from one specimen sequenced in a study of T cell repertoires in cytomegalovirus infection. No antigen has been identified for these receptors. TCRdb used MiXCR to reprocess the reads, holding one entry per CDR3 protein. The sample has some 62,000 distinct CDR3 sequences, 20% seen once; the top ten hold around 70%. The sequencing used CD8+ T cells from cultured PBMCs, collected from culture after CMV antigen stimulation. These receptors were obtained from a human donor in good health (CMV status not recorded). Some clones in this sample may be carry-over from other donors' samples.

J is TRBJ2-1 and V is TRBV19; D is unclear. Germline CDR1 is LNHDA and CDR2 is SQIVND (reference sequence). CDR3 size: 15 residues. V shed 1 base and J shed 5 bases, with 12 bases lying between them. CDR3 nucleotide sequence: TGTGCCAGTAGTATAGGCTTCGACGGCGACAATGAGCAGTTCTTC. Protein sequence: CASSIGFDGDNEQFF.

The rearrangement links TRBV24-1 to TRBJ1-4; 7 bases are a match to TRBD1. With V trimmed by 2 bases and J by 8 bases, 13 bases remained unmatched. This CDR3 contains 17 residues. CDR1 is KGHDR, CDR2 SFDVKD, per germline. The CDR3 coding sequence is TGTGCCACCAGTGATTCTCAAACAGGGGCCGGTGGCGAAAAACTGTTTTTT. Translation gives CATSDSQTGAGGEKLFF.

The chain links TRBV7-2 to TRBJ1-2, with 8 bases aligning to TRBD1. Per the germline V gene, CDR1 is SGHTA and CDR2 is FQGNSA. J gave up 4 bases and V 6 bases, and 4 bases lay outside the gene matches. The CDR3 contains 13 residues. CDR3 sequence (DNA): TGTGCCAGCAGTCCCGGGACAGGCTATGGCTACACCTTC. This encodes CASSPGTGYGYTF.

The genes are TRBV2 and TRBJ2-7; TRBD1 is a possible D gene (5 bases). V gave up 4 bases and J gave up 4 bases, with 17 bases separating them. The CDR3 length is 15 residues. Germline V gives CDR1 SNHLY, CDR2 FYNNEI. CDR3 region: CASSAEQGASYEQYF. Here the CDR3 DNA reads TGTGCCAGCAGTGCAGAACAAGGGGCGTCTTACGAGCAGTACTTC.

The chain combines TRBV19 with TRBJ1-5; a possible D gene is TRBD1 (6 bases). Between the trimmed V and J ends, which lost 7 bases and 4 bases, there was a span of 14 bases. The CDR3 spans 14 residues. CDR1 LNHDA and CDR2 SQIVND come from the germline V gene (reference sequence). The CDR3 loop is CASTLKTGNQPQHF. DNA for the CDR3: TGTGCCAGTACCCTCAAAACAGGGAATCAGCCCCAGCATTTT.

This rearrangement joins TRBV4-1 to TRBJ2-7; a weak D match, TRBD2 (7 bases). Deletions cut 1 base from V and 7 bases from J, with 17 bases between. The CDR3 has 15 residues. Germline-derived CDR1 and CDR2 are MGHRA and YSYEKL. The CDR3 coding sequence is TGCGCCAGCAGCCAAGTTGGGGGGGCTATTCGGGAGCAGTACTTC. Translated, it gives CASSQVGGAIREQYF.

This clonotype was observed many times. The chain employs TRBV7-2 and TRBJ2-7, with a possible D match to TRBD2 (7 bases). The CDR3 length is 15 residues. CDR1 and CDR2 from the germline V gene are SGHTA and FQGNSA. V lost 1 base and J lost 7, with 17 bases in between. CDR3 nucleotides: TGTGCCAGCAGCTTAGATTTTCGGGGGGCGCGTGAGCAGTACTTC. This translates into CASSLDFRGAREQYF.

V is TRBV4-1 and J is TRBJ1-1; tentatively, D is TRBD1 (5 bases). Trimming stripped 0 bases from V and 0 bases from J, with 14 bases between. Germline CDR1 and CDR2: MGHRA and YSYEKL. The CDR3 loop spans 17 amino acids. The CDR3 loop is CASSQDKKGPMNTEAFF. The CDR3 DNA follows: TGCGCCAGCAGCCAAGATAAAAAGGGGCCTATGAACACTGAAGCTTTCTTT.

The CDR3, as DNA: TGTGCCAGCAGTCACCCGGAGCGGGGTTTGCGCTACGAGCAGTACTTC. Its translation: CASSHPERGLRYEQYF. The chain combines TRBV7-2 with TRBJ2-7, with 7 bases fitting TRBD2. V shed 6 bases and J 3 bases; nucleotides not matched to a gene: 14. CDR3 length: 16 residues. Germline CDR1 is SGHTA and CDR2 is FQGNSA. Variable domain in full (rest from reference TRBV7-2 and TRBJ2-7): GAGVSQSPSNKVTEKGKDVELRCDPISGHTALYWYRQSLGQGLEFLIYFQGNSAPDKSGLPSDRFSAERTGGSVSTLTIQRTQQEDSAVYLCASSHPERGLRYEQYFGPGTRLTVT.

The chain has TRBV12-3 or TRBV12-4 and TRBJ1-5; perhaps TRBD1 as D (6 bases). The CDR3 is 15 residues long. Trimming left V 5 bases short and J 0 bases short, with 11 bases between. The DNA of the CDR3 is TGTGCCAGCAGTAAAGGACAGACTAGCAATCAGCCCCAGCATTTT. This encodes CASSKGQTSNQPQHF.

This clonotype turned up a few times. A junction end diverges from the germline sequence, so it may reflect a read error. The chain carries TRBV4-1 and TRBJ1-6; D call uncertain. Looked up from germline, CDR1 is MGHRA and CDR2 is YSYEKL. The CDR3 runs to 15 residues. The chain's CDR3 is CASSQGREINSPLHF. CDR3 in DNA: TGTGCCAGCAGCCAAGGTCGGGAAATTAATTCACCCCTCCACTTT.

This clonotype was counted only a few times. The chain joins TRBV7-6 to TRBJ1-1, with unresolved D. Germline V lookup: CDR1 SGHVS, CDR2 FNYEAQ. The CDR3 loop spans 12 amino acids. The V end lost 5 bases, the J end lost 4 bases, and 8 bases lay between the germline ends. The DNA for the CDR3 is TGTGCCAGCAGCCTCGACCCCACTGAAGCTTTCTTT. It encodes CASSLDPTEAFF.

V is TRBV7-2 and J is TRBJ2-7; unclear D gene. The length of the CDR3 is 13 residues. V lost 5 bases and J lost 0, with 8 bases in between. CDR1 is SGHTA and CDR2 is FQGNSA in the germline V gene. The CDR3 DNA reads as TGTGCCAGCAGCCGAGGTATCTCCTACGAGCAGTACTTC. Its translation is CASSRGISYEQYF.

This clonotype was seen a few times. This sequence joins TRBV7-6 and TRBJ1-1, with 10 bases that match TRBD1. The germline V gene has CDR1 SGHVS and CDR2 FNYEAQ. The CDR3 has 15 amino acids. J lost 1 base, V lost 3 bases, and 2 bases had no gene match. CDR3 nucleotides: TGTGCCAGCAGCTTCGGGGACAGGGGGAACACTGAAGCTTTCTTT. This translates into CASSFGDRGNTEAFF.

This clonotype was picked up a small number of times. The chain links TRBV12-3 or TRBV12-4 to TRBJ1-1; the D is unclear. This CDR3 is 13 amino acids long. Trimming left V 5 bases short and J 8 bases short, with 15 bases between. The CDR3 DNA reads as TGTGCCAGCAGTCTTACGAGGGCAGCGGAAGCTTTCTTT. Translated: CASSLTRAAEAFF.

V usage is TRBV7-8 and J usage is TRBJ1-1; D gene ambiguous. Germline CDR1 SGHVS, CDR2 FQNEAQ. The CDR3 spans 15 residues. Trimming took off 0 bases at V and 0 bases at J, with 8 bases between the two ends. The CDR3 DNA sequence: TGTGCCAGCAGCTTAGCGTGGGGAATGAACACTGAAGCTTTCTTT. Translation gives CASSLAWGMNTEAFF.

The rearrangement uses TRBV6-2 or TRBV6-3 and TRBJ2-1; TRBD2 matches 9 bases. V lost 7 bases and J lost 15; bases outside the gene matches: 7. Per the germline V gene, CDR1 is MNHEY and CDR2 is SVGEGT. The CDR3 covers 11 residues. This CDR3 reads CASTAGGPWFF. CDR3 nucleotides: TGTGCCAGCACCGCGGGGGGGCCATGGTTCTTC.

A word on this clonotype: An end of the junction does not agree with germline; a read error may underlie this. The chain combines TRBV7-2 with TRBJ2-4; D may be TRBD2 (6 bases). The CDR3 has 17 residues. Germline V gene sequence: CDR1 SGHTA, CDR2 FQGNSA. CDR3 amino acids: CASSPTPGVYAKNRQYF. DNA for the CDR3: TGTGCCAGCAGCCCAACCCCGGGGGTTTACGCCAAAAACAGGCAGTACTTT. The full variable domain, in which reference TRBV7-2 and TRBJ2-4 provide the parts outside the CDR3, is GAGVSQSPSNKVTEKGKDVELRCDPISGHTALYWYRQSLGQGLEFLIYFQGNSAPDKSGLPSDRFSAERTGGSVSTLTIQRTQQEDSAVYLCASSPTPGVYAKNRQYFGAGTRLSVL.

The chain uses TRBV7-8 and TRBJ2-1; possibly TRBD2 for D (6 bases). With 1 base removed from V and 8 bases from J, the gap between germline ends came to 27 bases. Per germline, CDR1 SGHVS and CDR2 FQNEAQ. The CDR3 extends over 19 amino acids. CDR3 loop: CASSLVVGTGTEVWHEQFF. CDR3 sequence (DNA): TGTGCCAGCAGCTTAGTCGTCGGAACCGGGACTGAGGTCTGGCATGAGCAGTTCTTC.

The sample holds many counts of this clonotype. The chain joins TRBV28 to TRBJ1-2, with D possibly being TRBD1 (6 bases). The V and J ends lost 3 bases and 4 bases respectively, with 15 bases between them. This CDR3 contains 15 residues. Germline assignment: CDR1 MDHEN and CDR2 SYDVKM. In DNA form, the CDR3 reads TGTGCCAGCAGTTTCCCCGACAGGCCTTCCTATGGCTACACCTTC. Amino acids: CASSFPDRPSYGYTF.

This clonotype was detected only a few times. The chain recombines TRBV4-1 with TRBJ1-3; the D is unclear. This CDR3 has 18 amino acids. Trimming took 4 bases from V and 2 from J, leaving 21 bases between them. Germline CDR1 and CDR2: MGHRA and YSYEKL. Written as DNA, the CDR3 is TGCGCCAGCAGCCTTTCACTTGGGCAATTAAACCCTGGAAACACCATATATTTT. Translating it yields CASSLSLGQLNPGNTIYF.

This rearrangement joins TRBV14 to TRBJ2-4, with D perhaps TRBD1 or TRBD2 (5 bases each). The germline V gene has CDR1 SGHDN and CDR2 FVKESK. V was trimmed by 3 bases and J by 0 bases, leaving 15 bases between them. CDR3 length: 17 amino acids. CDR3 coding DNA: TGTGCCAGCAGCCAGTTCCCCGGGACCCCAGCCAAAAACATTCAGTACTTC. Amino acid sequence: CASSQFPGTPAKNIQYF.

This chain uses TRBV6-6 with TRBJ1-5, with TRBD1 matching 7 bases. V gave up 4 bases and J gave up 6 bases; unmatched junction bases: 9. CDR1 is MNHNY and CDR2 is SVGAGI in the germline V gene (reference sequence). This CDR3 comprises 15 residues. The CDR3 region is CASSFPGTETQPQHF. CDR3 in DNA: TGTGCCAGCAGTTTCCCCGGGACAGAGACTCAGCCCCAGCATTTT.

This clonotype showed up just a few times. The chain links TRBV28 to TRBJ2-2; D may correspond to TRBD1 or TRBD2 (5 bases each). The CDR3 loop spans 15 amino acids. Trimming cost V 8 bases and J 1 base, with 14 bases left between them. CDR1 MDHEN and CDR2 SYDVKM come from the germline V gene. The chain's CDR3 is CASRTGTVNTGELFF. The CDR3, as DNA: TGTGCCAGCCGGACCGGGACGGTGAACACCGGGGAGCTGTTTTTT.

This clonotype has a handful of counts. This chain connects TRBV7-6 to TRBJ2-3; D remains unclear. Germline CDR1 SGHVS, CDR2 FNYEAQ. V lost 1 base, J lost 0 bases, and 20 bases lay in between. The CDR3 runs 19 residues. This CDR3 is CASSLEGYRADSSTDTQYF. In nucleotides, the CDR3 is TGTGCCAGCAGCTTAGAGGGATATCGGGCTGATTCTAGCACAGATACGCAGTATTTT.